This entry lists 28 T cell receptor beta chains sequenced from one sample in a study of OX40 agonist ivuxolimab in advanced cancers. TCRdb keeps only in-frame clones here, not all; method: immunoSEQ multiplex PCR. The data show just under 95,000 clones, around 86% seen once. The sample here was CD4+ or CD8+ T cells sorted from blood, taken in a trial of the OX40 agonist ivuxolimab. All receptors derive from an adult with an advanced solid tumor such as melanoma, head and neck, liver or kidney cancer.

V and J are TRBV9 and TRBJ2-7; D is undetermined. CDR3 length equals 14 residues. Looked up from germline, CDR1 is SGDLS and CDR2 is YYNGEE. V was trimmed by 0 bases and J by 7 bases, leaving 14 bases between them. CDR3 protein: CASSVAGSAVEQYF. CDR3 in DNA: TGTGCCAGCAGCGTAGCTGGATCAGCTGTTGAGCAGTACTTC.

This chain uses TRBV14 with TRBJ1-1; 10 nucleotides agree with TRBD1. Germline CDR1 is SGHDN and CDR2 is FVKESK. After removal of 5 bases from V and 2 bases from J, the junction contained 5 bases not matched to a gene. The CDR3 contains 15 residues. This CDR3 reads CASSLRTGGNTEAFF. The CDR3 DNA sequence: TGTGCCAGCAGCTTACGGACAGGGGGAAACACTGAAGCTTTCTTT.

This chain connects TRBV19 to TRBJ1-5, with 7 bases identical to TRBD1. CDR1 is LNHDA, CDR2 SQIVND, per germline (reference sequence). The ends lost 3 bases at V and 6 bases at J; junction bases unmatched: 11. The CDR3 has 16 residues. CDR3 coding DNA: TGTGCCAGTAGTATTTTCTCCGCAGGGGGGGGTCAGCCCCAGCATTTT. Translated, it gives CASSIFSAGGGQPQHF. Combining the CDR3 with reference TRBV19 and TRBJ1-5 gives the whole variable domain DGGITQSPKYLFRKEGQNVTLSCEQNLNHDAMYWYRQDPGQGLRLIYYSQIVNDFQKGDIAEGYSVSREKKESFPLTVTSAQKNPTAFYLCASSIFSAGGGQPQHFGDGTRLSIL.

This sequence joins TRBV6-1 and TRBJ1-3, with 7 bases lining up with TRBD1. The CDR3 consists of 15 residues. V gave up 6 bases and J gave up 9 bases; unmatched junction bases: 14. CDR1 is MNHNS, CDR2 SASEGT, per germline. CDR3 residues: CASRDRTSLGSTIYF. For the CDR3, the DNA is TGTGCCAGCAGGGACAGGACCTCTCTGGGGAGCACCATATATTTT.

The chain is built from TRBV2 and TRBJ2-1, with D hard to call. This CDR3 spans 16 amino acids. Trimming removed 5 bases at V and 1 base at J, with 15 bases between. Germline values: CDR1 SNHLY, CDR2 FYNNEI. The CDR3, as DNA: TGTGCCAGCAGTACACAAGGTCTCGGGTCCTACAATGAGCAGTTCTTC. Its protein is CASSTQGLGSYNEQFF.

The genes are TRBV25-1 and TRBJ2-3, with TRBD2 as a possible D gene (5 bases). Germline CDR1 is MGHDK and CDR2 is SYGVNS. V was shortened by 6 bases and J by 6 bases, with 10 bases between the two germline ends. The CDR3 has 12 amino acids. The CDR3 DNA is TGTGCCAGCAGCAACCCTAGCGATACGCAGTATTTT. This sequence encodes CASSNPSDTQYF.

This clone was found a few times. Other DNA sequences from this sample encode an identical CDR3 as well. The chain joins TRBV5-4 to TRBJ1-6, with D hard to call. Germline assignment: CDR1 SGHNT and CDR2 YYREEE (reference sequence). The CDR3 contains 15 residues. V was shortened by 2 bases and J by 7 bases, with 13 bases between the two germline ends. The CDR3 DNA is TGTGCCAGCAGCTTTTTCGGTGCGGGGAATTCACCCCTCCACTTT. Its protein is CASSFFGAGNSPLHF.

The chain couples TRBV11-2 to TRBJ2-7; D not resolved. The CDR3 extends over 15 amino acids. V was clipped by 1 base and J by 2 bases, with 12 bases between them. Germline assignment: CDR1 SGHAT and CDR2 FQNNGV. The CDR3 region has the DNA TGTGCCAGCAGCTTAGCCGGTGGCTTTGCCTACGAGCAGTACTTC. Protein: CASSLAGGFAYEQYF.

With respect to this clone: Other DNA sequences of this sample code for an identical CDR3. The chain carries TRBV18 and TRBJ2-7; D is uncertain. The CDR3 extends over 16 amino acids. The germline V gene encodes CDR1 KGHSH and CDR2 LQKENI. The V end lost 1 base, the J end lost 0 bases, and 13 bases lay between the germline ends. CDR3 sequence reads: CASSPRVDPSSYEQYF. Here the CDR3 DNA reads TGTGCCAGCTCACCACGAGTAGACCCAAGCTCCTACGAGCAGTACTTC.

This chain connects TRBV30 to TRBJ2-3, with 14 bases lining up with TRBD2. J lost 5 bases, V lost 1 base, and 8 bases had no gene match. CDR1 and CDR2 (germline): GTSNPN, SVGIG (reference sequence). The CDR3 sequence is 17 residues long. In DNA form, the CDR3 reads TGTGCCTGGAGTGCGCCATGGGGACTAGCGGGGGAAGATACGCAGTATTTT. As protein: CAWSAPWGLAGEDTQYF.

The chain carries TRBV14 and TRBJ2-1, with TRBD2 identical over 7 bases. V lost 0 bases and J lost 0; bases outside the gene matches: 8. The CDR3 covers 18 residues. Germline V gives CDR1 SGHDN, CDR2 FVKESK. The CDR3 DNA sequence: TGTGCCAGCAGCCAAGATAGCGGGTTCTTAAGCTCCTACAATGAGCAGTTCTTC. Amino acid sequence: CASSQDSGFLSSYNEQFF.

This clone has a single count. The chain joins TRBV13 to TRBJ1-6; D is unclear. The CDR3 is made up of 11 amino acids. The V end was cut by 6 bases, the J end by 16 bases, with 13 bases between. Per germline, CDR1 PRHDT and CDR2 FYEKMQ (reference sequence). CDR3 sequence: CASSQGSLLHF. CDR3 nucleotides: TGTGCCAGCAGTCAAGGTTCGCTACTCCACTTT.

V usage is TRBV19 and J usage is TRBJ1-5; D may be TRBD1 (5 bases). Germline CDR1 is LNHDA and CDR2 is SQIVND (reference sequence). This CDR3 region has 17 residues. V was shortened by 4 bases and J by 4 bases, with 20 bases between the two germline ends. CDR3 DNA sequence: TGTGCCAGTAGTACCCCACCCGGGGCGGTGCGAAATCAGCCCCAGCATTTT. This sequence encodes CASSTPPGAVRNQPQHF.

The CDR3, as DNA: TGTGCCATCAGTGAGATCGACCGAGCTAACTATGGCTACACCTTC. This sequence encodes CAISEIDRANYGYTF. The chain links TRBV10-3 to TRBJ1-2; D not resolved. V gave up 2 bases and J gave up 0 bases, with 10 bases separating them. The CDR3 runs to 15 residues. Per the germline V gene, CDR1 is ENHRY and CDR2 is SYGVKD.

This clone was seen only once. V is TRBV18 and J is TRBJ2-3, with D tentatively TRBD1 (5 bases). The CDR3 is 13 residues long. V shed 5 bases and J shed 6 bases, with 12 bases lying between them. Per the germline V gene, CDR1 is KGHSH and CDR2 is LQKENI. The CDR3 sequence: CASSSDSQDTQYF. For the CDR3, the DNA is TGTGCCAGCTCATCCGACAGTCAGGATACGCAGTATTTT.

V gene TRBV10-3 combines with J gene TRBJ2-3, with TRBD2 matching over 8 bases. The germline V gene encodes CDR1 ENHRY and CDR2 SYGVKD. Losses at the gene ends were 7 bases for V and 5 bases for J; bases not matched to a gene: 14. The length of the CDR3 is 16 residues. In DNA form, the CDR3 reads TGTGCCATCAAGGGAAAAGCGGGGGCGCCCGGAGATACGCAGTATTTT. Its translation is CAIKGKAGAPGDTQYF.

The chain combines TRBV5-1 with TRBJ1-3, with D perhaps TRBD1 (5 bases). The CDR3 totals 13 residues. CDR1 and CDR2 (germline): SGHRS, YFSETQ. The V end lost 0 bases, the J end lost 4 bases, and 5 bases lay between the germline ends. The CDR3 region has the DNA TGCGCCAGCAGCTTGGAGGGGGGAAACACCATATATTTT. This codes for CASSLEGGNTIYF.

The rearrangement uses TRBV5-4 and TRBJ1-2; D is possibly TRBD1 (6 bases). V was pared by 3 bases and J by 4 bases, with 10 bases between. CDR1 and CDR2 from the germline V gene are SGHNT and YYREEE (reference sequence). The CDR3 length is 13 residues. The CDR3, as DNA: TGTGCCAGCAGCTCAAAGACAGGCTATGGCTACACCTTC. The encoded protein is CASSSKTGYGYTF.

The chain has TRBV6-1 and TRBJ1-3, with D unclear. Trimming removed 2 bases at V and 13 bases at J, with 6 bases between. From germline, CDR1 is MNHNS and CDR2 SASEGT. The CDR3 is 10 amino acids. The CDR3 region is CASSEFLIYF. The CDR3 bases are TGTGCCAGCAGTGAATTCCTAATATATTTT.

This sequence joins TRBV6-6 and TRBJ1-1; D might be TRBD1 (6 bases). The CDR3 spans 15 residues. The V and J ends lost 4 bases and 1 base respectively, with 13 bases between them. From germline, CDR1 is MNHNY and CDR2 SVGAGI (reference sequence). The CDR3 here is CASSSHRVGNTEAFF. The CDR3 DNA reads TGTGCCAGCAGTTCGCACAGGGTTGGGAACACTGAAGCTTTCTTT.

This chain connects TRBV7-8 to TRBJ1-1; 10 bases line up with TRBD1. With V trimmed by 1 base and J by 8 bases, 7 bases remained unmatched. Germline CDR1 and CDR2: SGHVS and FQNEAQ. The CDR3 covers 15 residues. Written as DNA, the CDR3 is TGTGCCAGCAGCTTAGAGACAGGGGGCCGACGAGAAGCTTTCTTT. It encodes CASSLETGGRREAFF.

The rearrangement uses TRBV11-2 and TRBJ2-2; D is possibly TRBD2 (5 bases). Trimming removed 2 bases from V and 4 bases from J, with 14 bases in between. CDR3 size: 16 residues. Germline V gene sequence: CDR1 SGHAT, CDR2 FQNNGV. CDR3 residues: CASSLNPGSVTGELFF. The CDR3 DNA reads TGTGCCAGCAGCTTAAATCCGGGGTCGGTCACCGGGGAGCTGTTTTTT. The entire variable domain, with the rest obtained from reference TRBV11-2 and TRBJ2-2, is as follows: EAGVAQSPRYKIIEKRQSVAFWCNPISGHATLYWYQQILGQGPKLLIQFQNNGVVDDSQLPKDRFSAERLKGVDSTLKIQPAKLEDSAVYLCASSLNPGSVTGELFFGEGSRLTVL.

This rearrangement joins TRBV5-6 to TRBJ1-2; D ambiguous. Trimming pared 4 bases from V and 4 bases from J, leaving 17 bases between. Germline V lookup: CDR1 SGHDT, CDR2 YYEEEE. This CDR3 has 15 amino acids. CDR3 nucleotides: TGTGCCAGCAGCCGGGGTGACGGGCCTAGCTATGGCTACACCTTC. Its translation is CASSRGDGPSYGYTF.

This chain uses TRBV10-3 with TRBJ1-1; TRBD1 agrees at 11 bases. The CDR3 runs 14 residues. CDR1 ENHRY and CDR2 SYGVKD come from the germline V gene. With 8 bases clipped from V and 1 base from J, the junction kept 3 bases outside the gene matches. The CDR3 reads CAIGTGGANTEAFF. The CDR3 nucleotides are TGTGCCATCGGGACAGGGGGAGCGAACACTGAAGCTTTCTTT.

This rearrangement joins TRBV27 to TRBJ2-7; TRBD1 matches at 10 bases. In germline, CDR1 is MNHEY, CDR2 SMNVEV (reference sequence). V shed 3 bases, J shed 2 bases, and the junction held 7 bases outside the gene matches. CDR3 length equals 16 residues. This CDR3 is CASSLVPGTGAYEQYF. CDR3 nucleotides: TGTGCCAGCAGTTTGGTCCCCGGGACAGGGGCCTACGAGCAGTACTTC.

The V call is TRBV2, the J call TRBJ1-2; possibly TRBD1 for D (5 bases). The CDR3 is made up of 12 amino acids. Per germline, CDR1 SNHLY and CDR2 FYNNEI. V was pared by 7 bases and J by 13 bases, with 19 bases between. CDR3 DNA: TGTGCCAGCATCCGGACCGACAGCCTTCCCACCTTC. It is translated as CASIRTDSLPTF.

The gene calls are TRBV7-3 and TRBJ2-5; 7 bases are a match to TRBD1. The CDR3 has 14 amino acids. Trimming cost V 4 bases and J 7 bases; bases outside gene matches: 9. CDR1 is SGHTA and CDR2 is FQGTGA in the germline V gene. CDR3 nucleotide sequence: TGTGCCAGCAGCTCGAACCGGGACAGAGGGACCCAGTACTTC. Its protein product is CASSSNRDRGTQYF.

V is TRBV15 and J is TRBJ1-1; no definite D call. The V gene's germline CDR1 is LNHNV and CDR2 YYDKDF (reference sequence). The CDR3 loop spans 14 amino acids. The V and J ends lost 0 bases and 1 base respectively, with 6 bases between them. CDR3 DNA sequence: TGTGCCACCAGCAGAGATCGGGAGAACACTGAAGCTTTCTTT. It encodes CATSRDRENTEAFF.